A single sample is the source of the 22 T cell receptor beta chains below, sequenced in a study of T-cell reconstitution after alpha-beta-depleted transplantation in children. Construction of the TCRbeta library involved unique molecular identifiers. TCRdb itself ran the PCR reads through MiXCR, one entry per CDR3 protein. The sample has about 230,000 distinct CDR3 sequences, about 9.6% seen once; the top ten hold 5% to 5.5%. The sequences come from PBMCs from the stem cell graft donor, collected from the stem cell graft. These receptors were taken from a human donor who donated a stem cell graft to a child with SCID.

The CDR3 bases are TGCAGTGCGACCAATAGCGGGGGGGCGGTTGAGACCCAGTACTTC. The encoded protein is CSATNSGGAVETQYF. The rearrangement uses TRBV20-1 and TRBJ2-5, with 11 bases lining up with TRBD2. The CDR3 totals 15 residues. The V and J ends lost 6 bases and 5 bases, in that order; junction bases with no gene match: 11. Germline CDR1 reads DFQATT; CDR2 reads SNEGSKA (reference sequence).

This clonotype was seen ten or more times. The CDR3 DNA is TGCGCCAGCAGCTTGGAAAGCGGGGGGGGTTACAATGAGCAGTTCTTC. Protein product: CASSLESGGGYNEQFF. This chain uses TRBV5-1 with TRBJ2-1; 10 bases fit TRBD2. J gave up 4 bases and V 0 bases, and 4 bases lay outside the gene matches. The CDR3 totals 16 residues. Germline loops: CDR1 SGHRS, CDR2 YFSETQ.

This clonotype was picked up many times. The chain links TRBV5-6 to TRBJ2-1; 7 nucleotides agree with TRBD2. This CDR3 has 17 amino acids. Trimming cost V 2 bases and J 0 bases; bases outside gene matches: 8. The germline V gene has CDR1 SGHDT and CDR2 YYEEEE. CDR3 region: CASSFGFLAGSYNEQFF. CDR3 in DNA: TGTGCCAGCAGCTTCGGGTTCTTAGCGGGCTCCTACAATGAGCAGTTCTTC.

This clonotype was observed at least ten times. One end of the junction fails to match germline, which may point to a read error. The chain recombines TRBV20-1 with TRBJ1-5; D remains ambiguous. The CDR3 is 13 amino acids. Germline CDR1 DFQATT, CDR2 SNEGSKA (reference sequence). The DNA of the CDR3 is TGCAGTGTTAGACCTGGAGGGAATCAGCCCCAGCATTTT. Its protein is CSVRPGGNQPQHF.

This clonotype was detected many times. The rearrangement joins TRBV19 to TRBJ1-1, with a possible D match to TRBD1 (6 bases). The CDR3 has 17 residues. V was pared by 4 bases and J by 1 base, with 19 bases between. Germline CDR1 and CDR2: LNHDA and SQIVND (reference sequence). CDR3 coding DNA: TGTGCCAGTAGTACAGATCCATCGGGACACCGGAACACTGAAGCTTTCTTT. Its protein is CASSTDPSGHRNTEAFF.

In its sample, this clonotype was seen many times. The chain links TRBV9 to TRBJ1-2; D is perhaps TRBD1 (5 bases). The germline V gene has CDR1 SGDLS and CDR2 YYNGEE. Trimming left V 0 bases short and J 7 bases short, with 16 bases between. The CDR3 consists of 15 residues. CDR3 loop: CASSVDMGHLAGYTF. The CDR3, as DNA: TGTGCCAGCAGCGTAGATATGGGGCACCTCGCTGGCTACACCTTC.

The chain joins TRBV10-3 to TRBJ2-3, with D perhaps given as TRBD1 or TRBD2 (7 bases each). The CDR3 length is 13 residues. Looked up from germline, CDR1 is ENHRY and CDR2 is SYGVKD. Trimming left V 8 bases short and J 5 bases short, with 14 bases between. The DNA for the CDR3 is TGTGCCATCTCAGGGGGGGGCATAGATACGCAGTATTTT. It translates to CAISGGGIDTQYF.

This clonotype has ten or more counts. The chain uses TRBV12-3 or TRBV12-4 and TRBJ1-1; no clear D gene. V dropped 3 bases and J dropped 3 bases, with 11 bases sitting between them. The CDR3 has 14 residues. This chain's CDR3 is CASSLEILDTEAFF. CDR3 coding DNA: TGTGCCAGCAGTTTGGAGATCTTGGACACTGAAGCTTTCTTT.

The V and J genes are TRBV5-1 and TRBJ2-7, with 9 positions matching TRBD1. J lost 3 bases, V lost 5 bases, and 9 bases had no gene match. Germline lookup yields CDR1 SGHRS and CDR2 YFSETQ. The CDR3 contains 15 residues. This CDR3 reads CASRQAGTGIYEQYF. The CDR3 DNA is TGCGCCAGCAGACAAGCCGGGACAGGGATCTACGAGCAGTACTTC.

This clonotype was seen many times. The V and J genes are TRBV10-3 and TRBJ2-7; 8 nucleotides align to TRBD1. V shed 4 bases, J shed 5 bases, and the junction held 7 bases outside the gene matches. This CDR3 comprises 14 residues. Germline V gene sequence: CDR1 ENHRY, CDR2 SYGVKD. The CDR3 DNA is TGTGCCATCAGTGGAGACAGGGGATCTGACGAGCAGTACTTC. This translates into CAISGDRGSDEQYF.

J is TRBJ1-5 and V is TRBV12-3 or TRBV12-4; tentative D call: TRBD1 (5 bases). The CDR3 is 15 amino acids. V lost 2 bases and J lost 4, with 12 bases in between. CDR3: CASSLLGPGNQPQHF. The CDR3 DNA reads as TGTGCCAGCAGTTTATTGGGGCCTGGGAATCAGCCCCAGCATTTT.

The chain joins TRBV13 to TRBJ2-5, with D perhaps matching TRBD2 (6 bases). The CDR3 is 18 amino acids. Trimming pared 5 bases from V and 3 bases from J, leaving 25 bases between. Germline values: CDR1 PRHDT, CDR2 FYEKMQ (reference sequence). The chain's CDR3 is CASSMQDYSGKGEETQYF. In DNA form, the CDR3 reads TGTGCCAGCAGCATGCAGGACTACTCGGGCAAAGGAGAAGAGACCCAGTACTTC. Supplemented by reference TRBV13 and TRBJ2-5, the full variable domain reads AAGVIQSPRHLIKEKRETATLKCYPIPRHDTVYWYQQGPGQDPQFLISFYEKMQSDKGSIPDRFSAQQFSDYHSELNMSSLELGDSALYFCASSMQDYSGKGEETQYFGPGTRLLVL.

As concerns this clonotype: A much larger clone lies one base from this, so it may be a read error. The CDR3 here is CSAWDFRIQETQYF. The DNA for the CDR3 is TGCAGTGCTTGGGACTTTAGGATCCAAGAGACCCAGTACTTC. V and J are TRBV20-1 and TRBJ2-5, with a possible D match to TRBD2 (6 bases). Per germline, CDR1 DFQATT and CDR2 SNEGSKA (reference sequence). The CDR3 length is 14 residues. V was trimmed by 5 bases and J by 1 base, leaving 14 bases between them.

At least ten counts were recorded for this clonotype. V is TRBV29-1 and J is TRBJ1-2; D call uncertain. The CDR3 is 11 residues long. Germline V gene sequence: CDR1 SQVTM, CDR2 ANQGSEA. Trimming removed 7 bases from V and 4 bases from J, with 10 bases in between. The CDR3 is CSARRSYGYTF. The CDR3 DNA follows: TGCAGCGCCCGTCGGAGCTATGGCTACACCTTC.

This clonotype was detected ten times or more. This CDR3 reads CASSFQGRNTEAFF. CDR3 in DNA: TGTGCCAGCAGTTTTCAGGGGAGGAACACTGAAGCTTTCTTT. The chain uses TRBV12-3 or TRBV12-4 and TRBJ1-1, with D possibly being TRBD1 (6 bases). The CDR3 length is 14 residues. The V end lost 3 bases, the J end lost 1 base, and 9 bases lay between the germline ends.

This clonotype has ten or more counts. The V gene is TRBV12-3 or TRBV12-4, the J gene TRBJ1-1; TRBD1 is a possible D gene (6 bases). The V end lost 5 bases, the J end lost 0 bases, and 13 bases lay between the germline ends. This CDR3 is 15 amino acids long. This CDR3 is CASSRETGMNTEAFF. CDR3 coding DNA: TGTGCCAGCAGTCGGGAGACAGGCATGAACACTGAAGCTTTCTTT.

This clonotype was picked up many times. The chain uses TRBV5-4 and TRBJ2-5; 8 nucleotides match TRBD1. This CDR3 has 15 residues. Unmatched junction bases numbered 7, after V lost 1 base and J lost 5 bases. Germline loops: CDR1 SGHNT, CDR2 YYREEE (reference sequence). The DNA of the CDR3 is TGTGCCAGCAGCTTGAACAGGGGGTTAATGGAGACCCAGTACTTC. Translation: CASSLNRGLMETQYF.

This clonotype was recorded many times. The V and J genes are TRBV5-1 and TRBJ1-1; the D is unclear. Germline CDR1 SGHRS, CDR2 YFSETQ. The CDR3 loop spans 13 amino acids. V lost 2 bases to trimming and J lost 6 bases, with 11 bases between them. CDR3 nucleotides: TGCGCCAGCAGCTTTACCCTTAACGCTGAAGCTTTCTTT. Translation: CASSFTLNAEAFF. Looking up the rest from reference TRBV5-1 and TRBJ1-1 gives the full variable domain: KAGVTQTPRYLIKTRGQQVTLSCSPISGHRSVSWYQQTPGQGLQFLFEYFSETQRNKGNFPGRFSGRQFSNSRSEMNVSTLELGDSALYLCASSFTLNAEAFFGQGTRLTVV.

This clonotype came up many times. J is TRBJ1-2 and V is TRBV6-4; 7 bases fit TRBD1. The CDR3 is 17 amino acids. Looked up from germline, CDR1 is MRHNA and CDR2 is SNTAGT. The V segment lost 0 bases and the J segment 3 bases; nucleotides outside the gene matches: 10. The DNA of the CDR3 is TGTGCCAGCAGTGACTCTGACAGGGAGGAGGATTACTATGGCTACACCTTC. Translation: CASSDSDREEDYYGYTF.

This clonotype occurred many times. The J gene is TRBJ1-5, the V gene TRBV7-9; a weak D match, TRBD1 (6 bases). The CDR3 totals 12 residues. The V end lost 4 bases, the J end lost 11 bases, and 12 bases lay between the germline ends. Germline values: CDR1 SEHNR, CDR2 FQNEAQ (reference sequence). The CDR3 loop is CASSSSRGAQHF. For the CDR3, the DNA is TGTGCCAGCAGCTCCTCAAGGGGGGCCCAGCATTTT.

This clonotype came up many times. The CDR3 spells CAISESGYDTGELFF. In DNA form, the CDR3 reads TGTGCCATCAGTGAGTCCGGGTACGACACCGGGGAGCTGTTTTTT. The V call is TRBV10-3, the J call TRBJ2-2; D is ambiguous. Germline V gene lookup returns CDR1 ENHRY and CDR2 SYGVKD. This CDR3 spans 15 amino acids. Trimming cost V 0 bases and J 3 bases, with 8 bases left between them.

Turning to this clonotype: This clone may be a read error of a much larger clone one base away. V gene TRBV7-9 combines with J gene TRBJ1-5, with TRBD1 as a possible D gene (6 bases). This CDR3 is built from 14 residues. In germline, CDR1 is SEHNR, CDR2 FQNEAQ (reference sequence). DNA of the CDR3: TGTGCCAGCAGCCAGACAGGTTCCAATCAGCCCCAGCGTTTT. Its translation: CASSQTGSNQPQRF. Combining the CDR3 with reference TRBV7-9 and TRBJ1-5 gives the whole variable domain DTGVSQNPRHKITKRGQNVTFRCDPISEHNRLYWYRQTLGQGPEFLTYFQNEAQLEKSRLLSDRFSAERPKGSFSTLEIQRTEQGDSAMYLCASSQTGSNQPQRFGDGTRLSIL.